This T cell receptor beta chain is from a study of T cells in Graves' hyperthyroidism and ophthalmopathy (dated by TCRdb to between 2017 and 2020). Turning to the overall study: To identify distinguishing TCR V-J signatures, a discovery cohort of 90 to 100 patients was used, comprising fewer than 45 with Graves' ophthalmopathy and roughly 60 with stable Graves' hyperthyroidism. Whether ophthalmopathy could be predicted prospectively was tested in an independent validation cohort made up of 18 hyperthyroidism patients plus 17 patients who later progressed to ophthalmopathy. For training and testing, the 100 patients in the discovery cohort were randomly divided in a 7:3 ratio. In addition, the study compared T-cell repertoires in thyroid tissue and in blood from about 6 Graves' hyperthyroidism patients. After blood sampling, hyperthyroidism patients were treated with methimazole at a starting dose of 30 mg daily, and ophthalmopathy patients were treated with high-dose intravenous methylprednisolone. The paper describes TCR Vbeta CDR3 sequencing of 130 to 150 peripheral blood samples, made up of 43 ophthalmopathy patients, roughly 80 hyperthyroidism patients and about 17 progressor patients.

What the research found in general, with its limitations: Most expanded thyroid clonotypes (frequency above 0.001) were also detected in blood, suggesting blood repertoires may reflect thyroid immune responses. A model built on a 13 V-J signature distinguished ophthalmopathy from stable hyperthyroidism, reaching about 88% sensitivity and around 81% specificity in cross-validation and 80%/75% in testing. In validation, the model predicted progression to ophthalmopathy a median of approximately 6.6 months before onset, with roughly 70% sensitivity and roughly 72% specificity. No statistical method was used to set the sample size in advance, and investigators knew the group allocation.

Graves' hyperthyroidism was defined as stable when no progression to ophthalmopathy occurred over 18 months of follow-up. Hyperthyroidism patients were aged 18 to 65 years and newly diagnosed, with disease duration of less than 2 months. Any patient with an uncontrolled infection, another autoimmune disease, pregnancy or lactation was excluded. Clinical symptoms, serum thyroxine and TRAb, thyroid ultrasound, and orbital computed tomography formed the basis for the diagnoses. Trizol reagent was used to extract total RNA, and RNA quality was then checked on an Agilent 2100 Bioanalyzer. The TCR beta CDR3 regions were amplified from RNA transcripts. The first round of RT-PCR for the TCR CDR3 was performed with the HTBI primer set and the Qiagen OneStep RT-PCR kit. A second multiplex PCR round built the libraries, followed by size selection and purification. Libraries were sequenced paired-end with 100 bp reads on an Illumina HiSeq2000. The study's processing was this. SOAPnuke was used to process the raw data, throwing out any read that contained adapters or uncalled bases, had a mean Phred below 15, or lacked an exact constant-primer or identifier match. COPE v1.2.5 was used to merge the high-quality paired reads, and each unique nucleotide sequence was defined as a clonotype. MiTCR v1.1 was used to align the clonotypes against IMGT TRBV, TRBD and TRBJ reference segments. Analysis was restricted to V-J combinations with a frequency above 0.0001, which covered 99.2% of repertoires. A TCS score was defined as the ratio between F50 (clonal expansion) and ExV (chaos), using BLOSUM62-based TCRdist between CDR3 peptides within each V-J. Welch's t-statistics and random forest reduced approximately 520 V-J features to around 14, which were used in a naive Bayes classifier (R e1071). Thyroid-blood repertoire similarity was quantified with the Morisita-Horn index. In TCRdb, the public reads were trimmed at Q25 with fastp and aligned with MiXCR, with productive beta chains retained. Identical CDR3 protein sequences are pooled into one entry, listed with their most common genes and DNA. TCRdb's processing, not the authors' own work, is the source of the V and J calls. The sample table records approximately 500,000 distinct CDR3 sequences; around 45% of these occur just once. Of the sample, around 7.7% is held by the ten largest clones.

V is reduced by 5 bases and J by 10 bases, leaving a spacing of 10 bases between them. Spanning cysteine to phenylalanine, the CDR3 consists of 11 amino acids. The only DNA kept is the CDR3, 33 bases in frame from the first base. In the germline V gene (reference sequence), CDR1 corresponds to SEHNR and CDR2 to FQNEAQ. Regarding this clonotype: It has no known antigen specificity. One base away there is no much larger clone; base qualities are not given.

This chain is built from TRBV7-9 and TRBJ2-3, with no D gene named confidently. The TCR was taken from a young woman with Graves' hyperthyroidism. The sequenced sample consisted of peripheral blood or thyroid tissue (not recorded which). The sequence in DNA is TGTGCCAGCAGCCTGTTTGAATCGCAGTATTTT. Its protein is CASSLFESQYF.